The subject of this entry is one T cell receptor (beta chain). This clone was found a few times. The specificity of this receptor is unknown. Nothing much larger sits one base from this clone, and base qualities are not available. This sample was taken from a study of blood T cell repertoires in COVID-19 (dated by TCRdb to between 2020 and 2021). As for the study more broadly: Samples from collaborators originated in the United States, Italy and Spain and spanned both the acute and convalescent phases of COVID-19. The material from the prospective study consisted of cDNA or gDNA derived from T cells, B-cell-depleted T cells, or PBMCs. Where available, HLA class I and class II types were obtained from metadata supplied by the sample provider rather than from assay-based typing. The repertoires were made available in a free public database intended to serve as a resource for research on the immune response to SARS-CoV-2. Subjects who had been exposed to COVID-19, were actively infected with it, or had recovered from it provided the deeply sampled blood TCRbeta repertoires that made up the dataset. Sample metadata almost always included a de-identified subject ID, COVID-19 status, age in years and sex. The samples were drawn from two sources: the first 160 participants of the ongoing ImmuneRACE study, and 1,254 subjects contributed by 6 global collaborators.

General study outcomes and caveats: Clinical and demographic metadata were provided uncurated, with the amount varying by source and participant.

CDR1 and CDR2, looked up from the germline V gene, are ENHRY and SYGVKD. Trimming takes 2 bases off V and 9 bases off J; junction bases not matched to a gene: 9. The CDR3 sequence holds 16 residues, the cysteine and phenylalanine included. The kept DNA is CDR3 alone, 48 bases in frame from the first base. In the prospective study, participants were roughly 18 to 89 years old, resided in about two dozen geographic areas of the United States, and were enrolled through a virtual design. Cohort assignment in the prospective study relied on participant-reported clinical history from a screening survey and a study questionnaire. For ImmuneRACE Cohort 3, a participant was defined as recovered based on two consecutive negative NP/OP PCR tests, clearance by a healthcare professional, or resolution of symptoms. Mobile phlebotomists in the prospective study collected whole blood, serum and a nasopharyngeal or oropharyngeal swab from every participant. Prospective study participants could optionally give additional blood draws and questionnaires over an approximately 2-month period. Before DNA extraction, blood samples from the prospective study were shipped at room temperature or frozen.

TCRbeta CDR3 regions were amplified from genomic DNA by means of the immunoSEQ Assay, a bias-controlled multiplex PCR. In the paper's pipeline: The number of nucleated cells in each sample was estimated by amplification of reference gene primers within the assay. Sequence reads were collapsed and filtered to measure the absolute abundance of every unique TCRbeta CDR3 rearrangement. For each sample, productive Simpson clonality was calculated as the square root of Simpson's diversity index across productive rearrangements. TCRdb limited this immuneACCESS table to in-frame rearrangements with V and J called. A share of clones is missing; checked studies link under half to unresolved V genes, and the rest is unexplained. That table supplies the V and J calls and clone size; D and trimming were determined from the DNA. The sample data list 300,000 to 450,000 clones, and approximately 92% of these were observed just once. The ten most abundant clones make up more than 0.8% of the sample.

Rearrangement joined TRBV10-3 to TRBJ2-1, with 11 central nucleotides matching TRBD1. This sequence was found in a man between 18 and 29 years old who had recovered from COVID-19. The specimen was PBMCs or T cells enriched from blood (not recorded which). The CDR3 corresponds to CAISEGLDRGLGEQFF. The DNA reads TGTGCCATCAGTGAGGGGTTGGACAGGGGGCTTGGTGAGCAGTTCTTC.